This TCR beta chain was documented in a study of regulatory T cells in long-lasting Graves disease. Stated time point: persistent/refractory GD, antithyroid drugs over 5 years with positive TRAb. Construction of the TCR library relied on RNA isolated from PBMCs. This clonotype occurred many times. V gave up 3 bases and J gave up 5 bases, with 8 bases separating them. Germline CDR1 and CDR2: SNHLY and FYNNEI. The CDR3 length is 12 residues. Combining iRepertoire HTBI primers with Arm-PCR of CDR3 regions, the authors built TCR beta libraries. TCRdb reanalysed the multiplex PCR reads using MiXCR and keeps one entry per CDR3 protein. Among about 290,000 distinct CDR3 sequences listed, 22% were seen once.

This material consisted of peripheral blood mononuclear cells (PBMCs), taken when the disease was refractory, from a patient treated with antithyroid drugs. V and J are TRBV2 and TRBJ2-7; D is undetermined. The origin of this receptor is a female donor with Graves disease. CDR3 loop: CASSDVGNEQYF. The CDR3, as DNA: TGTGCCAGCAGTGACGTGGGTAACGAGCAGTACTTC. Full variable domain (outside the CDR3, taken from reference TRBV2 and TRBJ2-7): EPEVTQTPSHQVTQMGQEVILRCVPISNHLYFYWYRQILGQKVEFLVSFYNNEISEKSEIFDDQFSVERPDGSNFTLKIRSTKLEDSAMYFCASSDVGNEQYFGPGTRLTVT.